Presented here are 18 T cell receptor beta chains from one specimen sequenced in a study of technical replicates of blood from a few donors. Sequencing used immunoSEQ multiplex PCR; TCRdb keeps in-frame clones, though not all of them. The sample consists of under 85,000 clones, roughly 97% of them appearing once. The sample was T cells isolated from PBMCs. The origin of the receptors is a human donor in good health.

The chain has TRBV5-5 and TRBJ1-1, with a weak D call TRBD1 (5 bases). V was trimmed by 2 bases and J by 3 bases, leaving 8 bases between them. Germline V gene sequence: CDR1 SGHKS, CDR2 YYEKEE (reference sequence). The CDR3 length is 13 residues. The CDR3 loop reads CASSFGAYTEAFF. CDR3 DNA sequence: TGTGCCAGCAGCTTTGGGGCCTACACTGAAGCTTTCTTT.

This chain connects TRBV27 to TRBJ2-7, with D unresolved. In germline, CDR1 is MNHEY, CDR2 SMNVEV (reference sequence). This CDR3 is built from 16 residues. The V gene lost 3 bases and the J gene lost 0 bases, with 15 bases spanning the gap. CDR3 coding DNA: TGTGCCAGCAGTTTTTCCTGGGCAACGAACTCCTACGAGCAGTACTTC. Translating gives CASSFSWATNSYEQYF.

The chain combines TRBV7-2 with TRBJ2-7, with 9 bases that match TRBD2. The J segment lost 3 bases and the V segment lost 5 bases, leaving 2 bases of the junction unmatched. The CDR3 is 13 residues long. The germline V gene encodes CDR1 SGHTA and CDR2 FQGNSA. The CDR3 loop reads CASSGGGVYEQYF. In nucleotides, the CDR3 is TGTGCCAGCAGCGGCGGGGGGGTCTACGAGCAGTACTTC.

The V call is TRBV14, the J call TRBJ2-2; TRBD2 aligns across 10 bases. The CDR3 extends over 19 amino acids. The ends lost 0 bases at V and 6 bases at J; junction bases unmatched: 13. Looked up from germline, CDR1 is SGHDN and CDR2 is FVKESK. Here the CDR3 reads CASSQDLIDLAGVPGELFF. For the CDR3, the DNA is TGTGCCAGCAGCCAAGATCTAATTGATCTAGCGGGAGTACCCGGGGAGCTGTTTTTT.

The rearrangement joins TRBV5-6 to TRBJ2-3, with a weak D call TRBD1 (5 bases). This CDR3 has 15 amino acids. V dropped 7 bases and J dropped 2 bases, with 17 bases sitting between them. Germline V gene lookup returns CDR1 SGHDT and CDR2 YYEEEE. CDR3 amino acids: CASSARVLSTDTQYF. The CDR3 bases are TGTGCCAGCTCAGCCAGGGTCCTCTCCACAGATACGCAGTATTTT.

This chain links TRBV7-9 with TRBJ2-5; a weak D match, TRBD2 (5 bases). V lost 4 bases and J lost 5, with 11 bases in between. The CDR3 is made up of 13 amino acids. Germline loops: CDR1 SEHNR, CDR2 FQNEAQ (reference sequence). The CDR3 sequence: CASSSRAIETQYF. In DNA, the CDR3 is TGTGCCAGCAGCTCGAGGGCGATCGAGACCCAGTACTTC.

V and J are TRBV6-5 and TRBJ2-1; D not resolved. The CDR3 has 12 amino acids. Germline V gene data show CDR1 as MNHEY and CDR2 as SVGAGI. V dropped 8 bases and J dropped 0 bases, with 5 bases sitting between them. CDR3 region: CASAVSYNEQFF. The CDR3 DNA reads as TGTGCCAGCGCGGTCTCCTACAATGAGCAGTTCTTC.

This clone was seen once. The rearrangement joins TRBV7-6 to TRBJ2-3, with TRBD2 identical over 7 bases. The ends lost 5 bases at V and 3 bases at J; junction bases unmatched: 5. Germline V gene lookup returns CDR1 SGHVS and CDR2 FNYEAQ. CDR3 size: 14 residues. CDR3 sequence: CASSPREGTDTQYF. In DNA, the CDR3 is TGTGCCAGCAGCCCAAGGGAGGGAACAGATACGCAGTATTTT.

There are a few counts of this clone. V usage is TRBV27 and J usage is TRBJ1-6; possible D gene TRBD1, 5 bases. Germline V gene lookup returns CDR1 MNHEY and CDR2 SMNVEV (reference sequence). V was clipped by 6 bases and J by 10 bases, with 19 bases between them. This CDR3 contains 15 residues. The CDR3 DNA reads TGTGCCAGCAGCCCGAGGGGAGGCCTCGAGTCACCCCTCCACTTT. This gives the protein CASSPRGGLESPLHF.

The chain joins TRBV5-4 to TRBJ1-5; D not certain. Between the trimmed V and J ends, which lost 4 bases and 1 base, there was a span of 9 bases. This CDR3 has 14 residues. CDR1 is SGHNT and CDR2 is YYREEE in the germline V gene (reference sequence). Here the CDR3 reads CASSLDTSNQPQHF. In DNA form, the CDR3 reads TGTGCCAGCAGCCTTGACACCAGCAATCAGCCCCAGCATTTT.

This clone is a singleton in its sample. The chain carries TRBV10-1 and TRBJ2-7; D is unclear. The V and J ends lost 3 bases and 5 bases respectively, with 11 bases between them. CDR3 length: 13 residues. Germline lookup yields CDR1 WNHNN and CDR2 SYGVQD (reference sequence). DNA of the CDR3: TGCGCCAGCAGTGATCCCTATTCGGACGAGCAGTACTTC. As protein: CASSDPYSDEQYF.

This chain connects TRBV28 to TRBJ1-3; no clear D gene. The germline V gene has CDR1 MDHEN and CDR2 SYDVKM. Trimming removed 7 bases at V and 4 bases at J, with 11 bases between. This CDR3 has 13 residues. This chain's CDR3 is CASNRGTGNTIYF. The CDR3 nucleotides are TGTGCCAGCAACCGGGGAACAGGAAACACCATATATTTT.

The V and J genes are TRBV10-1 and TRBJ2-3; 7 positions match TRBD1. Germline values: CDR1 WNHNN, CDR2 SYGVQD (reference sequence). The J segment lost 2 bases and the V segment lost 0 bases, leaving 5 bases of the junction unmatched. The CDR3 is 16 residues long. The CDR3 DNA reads TGCGCCAGCAGTGAGTCGTTAGGACAGGCCACAGATACGCAGTATTTT. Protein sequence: CASSESLGQATDTQYF.

The CDR3 reads CAWSPGTGAYGYTF. In nucleotides, the CDR3 is TGTGCCTGGAGTCCAGGGACGGGAGCCTATGGCTACACCTTC. The J gene is TRBJ1-2, the V gene TRBV30; D may be TRBD1 (5 bases). The V and J ends lost 2 bases and 4 bases respectively, with 14 bases between them. The CDR3 runs 14 residues. In germline, CDR1 is GTSNPN, CDR2 SVGIG (reference sequence).

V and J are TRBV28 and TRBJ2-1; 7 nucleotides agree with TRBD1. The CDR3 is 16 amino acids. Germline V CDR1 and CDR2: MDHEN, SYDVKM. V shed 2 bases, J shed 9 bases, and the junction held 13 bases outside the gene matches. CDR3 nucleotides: TGTGCCAGCAGTTTAGGCAACAGGGGCCCTTTTGGTGAGCAGTTCTTC. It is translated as CASSLGNRGPFGEQFF.

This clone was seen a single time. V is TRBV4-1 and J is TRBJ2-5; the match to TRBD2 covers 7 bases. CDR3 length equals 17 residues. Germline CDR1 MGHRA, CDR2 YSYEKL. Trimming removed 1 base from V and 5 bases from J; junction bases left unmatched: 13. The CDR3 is CASSQVGRAPRPETQYF. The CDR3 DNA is TGCGCCAGCAGCCAAGTAGGGAGGGCCCCCAGACCCGAGACCCAGTACTTC.

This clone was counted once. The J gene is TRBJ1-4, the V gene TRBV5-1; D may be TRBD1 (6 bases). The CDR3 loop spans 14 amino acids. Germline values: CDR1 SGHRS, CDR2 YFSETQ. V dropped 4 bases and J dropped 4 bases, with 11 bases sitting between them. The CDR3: CASSPGTLNEKLFF. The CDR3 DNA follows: TGCGCCAGCAGCCCCGGGACACTTAATGAAAAACTGTTTTTT.

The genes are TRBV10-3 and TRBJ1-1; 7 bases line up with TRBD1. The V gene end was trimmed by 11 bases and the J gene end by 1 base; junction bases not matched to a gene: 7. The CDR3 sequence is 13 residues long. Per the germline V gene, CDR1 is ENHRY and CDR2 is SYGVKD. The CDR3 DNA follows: TGTGCCTCCAATAAGGGGGCGAACACTGAAGCTTTCTTT. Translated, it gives CASNKGANTEAFF.